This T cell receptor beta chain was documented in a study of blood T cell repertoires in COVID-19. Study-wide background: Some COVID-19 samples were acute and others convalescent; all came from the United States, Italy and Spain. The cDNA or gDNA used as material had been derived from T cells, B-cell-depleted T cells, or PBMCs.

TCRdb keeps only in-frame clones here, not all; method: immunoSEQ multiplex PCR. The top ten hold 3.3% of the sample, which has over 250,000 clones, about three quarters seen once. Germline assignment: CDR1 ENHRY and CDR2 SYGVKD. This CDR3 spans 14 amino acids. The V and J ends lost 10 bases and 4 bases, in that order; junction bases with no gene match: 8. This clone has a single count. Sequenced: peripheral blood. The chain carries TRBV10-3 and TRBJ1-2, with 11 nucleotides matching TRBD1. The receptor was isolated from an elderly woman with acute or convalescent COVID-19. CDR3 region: CATNRDRGFYGYTF. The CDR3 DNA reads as TGTGCCACGAACCGGGACAGGGGGTTCTATGGCTACACCTTC.